This T cell receptor beta chain emerged from a study of blood T cells in healthy people across ages. Alongside a J-beta primer mix, a sample-barcoded 5' primer served in a second PCR lasting roughly 7 to 11 cycles. From the 5' RACE reads, TCRdb called clonotypes with MiXCR, one entry per CDR3 protein. Of 600,000 or so distinct CDR3 sequences in the sample, 40% to 50% were seen once. In this sample, this clonotype turned up a few times. The germline CDR1 and CDR2 sequences are SGHVS and FQNEAQ. CDR3 length equals 17 residues. V was clipped by 2 bases and J by 4 bases, with 20 bases between them. The rearrangement links TRBV7-8 to TRBJ2-5; a weak D match, TRBD1 (6 bases). The sequence derives from an elderly man in good health. Sequences were obtained from blood. The CDR3 DNA is TGTGCCAGCAGCTTAAGAACCGGGTACAGGGATGCAGAGACCCAGTACTTC. Protein: CASSLRTGYRDAETQYF.